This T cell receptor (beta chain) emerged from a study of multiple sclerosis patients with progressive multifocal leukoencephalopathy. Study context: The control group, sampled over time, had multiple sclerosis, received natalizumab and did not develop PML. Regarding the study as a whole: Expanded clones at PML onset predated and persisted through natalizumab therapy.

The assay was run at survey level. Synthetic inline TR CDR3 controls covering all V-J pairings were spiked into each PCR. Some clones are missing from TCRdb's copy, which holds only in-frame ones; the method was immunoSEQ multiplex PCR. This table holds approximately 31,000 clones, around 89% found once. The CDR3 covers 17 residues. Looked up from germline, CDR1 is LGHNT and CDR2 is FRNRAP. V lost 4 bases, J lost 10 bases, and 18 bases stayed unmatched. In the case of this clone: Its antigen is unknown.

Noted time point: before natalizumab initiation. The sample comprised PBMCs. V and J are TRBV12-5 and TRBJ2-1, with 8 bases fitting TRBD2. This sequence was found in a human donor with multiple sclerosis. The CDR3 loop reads CASGSPALAGPPGEQFF. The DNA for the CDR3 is TGTGCTAGTGGTTCCCCGGCGTTAGCGGGACCCCCAGGGGAGCAGTTCTTC.